These 18 T cell receptor beta chains were sequenced from one sample in a study of T cells and Merkel cell carcinoma outcomes. The protocol was immunoSEQ multiplex PCR, while the TCRdb copy is restricted to in-frame clones and leaves out a portion. The data show around 15,000 clones, 80% to 90% seen once. Sequencing input: tumor tissue from Merkel cell carcinoma. These receptors were obtained from a human donor with Merkel cell carcinoma.

This chain uses TRBV19 with TRBJ2-7; no clear D gene. Trimming left V 3 bases short and J 2 bases short, with 17 bases between. This CDR3 is built from 16 residues. The germline CDR1 and CDR2 sequences are LNHDA and SQIVND (reference sequence). As DNA, the CDR3 is TGTGCCAGTAGTATGTCCCTCCTGGGATTGGCCTACGAGCAGTACTTC. It translates to CASSMSLLGLAYEQYF.

This sequence joins TRBV18 and TRBJ2-7; the D is unclear. The CDR3 is 14 amino acids. CDR1 and CDR2 from the germline V gene are KGHSH and LQKENI. With 3 bases removed from V and 5 bases from J, the gap between germline ends came to 14 bases. CDR3 sequence (DNA): TGTGCCAGCTCACCTTCGGCACCGCAAAACGAGCAGTACTTC. This sequence encodes CASSPSAPQNEQYF.

The chain uses TRBV5-1 and TRBJ1-1; 9 bases are shared with TRBD1. This CDR3 contains 13 residues. Per germline, CDR1 SGHRS and CDR2 YFSETQ. V lost 2 bases to trimming and J lost 7 bases; unmatched junction nucleotides: 3. The CDR3 protein is CASSFQDRGEAFF. The CDR3 bases are TGCGCCAGCAGCTTCCAGGACAGGGGTGAAGCTTTCTTT.

The chain joins TRBV7-6 to TRBJ2-7, with 9 bases that match TRBD1. The germline V gene encodes CDR1 SGHVS and CDR2 FNYEAQ. With 5 bases clipped from V and 1 base from J, the junction kept 3 bases outside the gene matches. This CDR3 has 14 amino acids. The CDR3 protein is CASSRDRDSYEQYF. The CDR3 region has the DNA TGTGCCAGCAGCCGGGACAGGGATTCCTACGAGCAGTACTTC.

The V gene is TRBV9, the J gene TRBJ1-3; D gene uncertain. The CDR3 is 13 residues long. Germline V lookup: CDR1 SGDLS, CDR2 YYNGEE. V gave up 3 bases and J gave up 2 bases, with 6 bases separating them. The CDR3 coding sequence is TGTGCCAGCAGCGATGGAACTGGAAACACCATATATTTT. It translates to CASSDGTGNTIYF.

Points on this clone: Other nucleotide sequences from this sample produce the same CDR3. The chain has TRBV30 and TRBJ2-7; 7 nucleotides agree with TRBD2. The CDR3 contains 13 residues. V was pared by 3 bases and J by 4 bases, with 6 bases of the junction left unmatched. Germline values: CDR1 GTSNPN, CDR2 SVGIG (reference sequence). The CDR3 here is CAWRGGGVYEQYF. The CDR3 DNA sequence: TGTGCCTGGAGGGGGGGAGGGGTATACGAGCAGTACTTC.

The rearrangement links TRBV19 to TRBJ1-5; D is ambiguous. This CDR3 has 9 residues. Germline V lookup: CDR1 LNHDA, CDR2 SQIVND (reference sequence). The V gene lost 8 bases and the J gene lost 11 bases, with 7 bases spanning the gap. CDR3 coding DNA: TGTGCCAGTGGTTGGTCCCAGCATTTT. This encodes CASGWSQHF.

V is TRBV7-8 and J is TRBJ1-5, with a tentative D call TRBD1 (6 bases). The CDR3 is 15 residues long. The V end lost 5 bases, the J end lost 3 bases, and 14 bases lay between the germline ends. Germline V gene lookup returns CDR1 SGHVS and CDR2 FQNEAQ. CDR3 nucleotide sequence: TGTGCCAGCAGCCCATACAGGGTGGTCAATCAGCCCCAGCATTTT. Protein product: CASSPYRVVNQPQHF.

This clone was recorded only once. The V and J genes are TRBV4-1 and TRBJ2-1; D gene unclear. Looked up from germline, CDR1 is MGHRA and CDR2 is YSYEKL. This CDR3 is 15 amino acids long. Trimming removed 1 base from V and 1 base from J, with 8 bases in between. DNA of the CDR3: TGCGCCAGCAGCCAAGGGGCGCTATCCTACAATGAGCAGTTCTTC. Translation gives CASSQGALSYNEQFF.

The gene calls are TRBV10-3 and TRBJ1-6; weak D call: TRBD1 (5 bases). Germline-derived CDR1 and CDR2 are ENHRY and SYGVKD. This CDR3 spans 14 amino acids. V lost 6 bases and J lost 10, with 16 bases in between. The chain's CDR3 is CAIRLGGGDSPLHF. DNA for the CDR3: TGTGCCATCAGACTAGGTGGGGGGGACTCACCCCTCCACTTT.

The chain uses TRBV10-3 and TRBJ2-1; D might be TRBD1 (6 bases). The germline V and J ends were trimmed by 5 bases and 5 bases, with 10 bases remaining between them. CDR1 and CDR2 from the germline V gene are ENHRY and SYGVKD. The CDR3 covers 13 residues. CDR3 amino acids: CAISTGQNNEQFF. The DNA of the CDR3 is TGTGCCATCAGTACAGGACAGAACAATGAGCAGTTCTTC.

The rearrangement links TRBV15 to TRBJ1-3; D is uncertain. Germline CDR1 is LNHNV and CDR2 is YYDKDF (reference sequence). There are 17 residues in the CDR3. V was trimmed by 0 bases and J by 0 bases, leaving 12 bases between them. Written as DNA, the CDR3 is TGTGCCACCAGCAGAGATATAGGCCGGAGCTCTGGAAACACCATATATTTT. Protein product: CATSRDIGRSSGNTIYF. Full variable domain (rest looked up from reference TRBV15 and TRBJ1-3): DAMVIQNPRYQVTQFGKPVTLSCSQTLNHNVMYWYQQKSSQAPKLLFHYYDKDFNNEADTPDNFQSRRPNTSFCFLDIRSPGLGDTAMYLCATSRDIGRSSGNTIYFGEGSWLTVV.

The chain carries TRBV19 and TRBJ1-5; TRBD1 might be the D (5 bases). This CDR3 contains 13 residues. V lost 6 bases and J 5 bases, leaving 11 bases between the germline ends. The germline V gene encodes CDR1 LNHDA and CDR2 SQIVND (reference sequence). CDR3 nucleotide sequence: TGTGCCAGTAGGTTACAGGTAGATCAGCCCCAGCATTTT. This codes for CASRLQVDQPQHF. Full variable domain (outside the CDR3, taken from reference TRBV19 and TRBJ1-5): DGGITQSPKYLFRKEGQNVTLSCEQNLNHDAMYWYRQDPGQGLRLIYYSQIVNDFQKGDIAEGYSVSREKKESFPLTVTSAQKNPTAFYLCASRLQVDQPQHFGDGTRLSIL.

The gene calls are TRBV29-1 and TRBJ2-7, with D perhaps matching TRBD1 or TRBD2 (5 bases each). Trimming shortened V by 3 bases and J by 5 bases, and 14 bases separated the two germline ends. Germline values: CDR1 SQVTM, CDR2 ANQGSEA. The CDR3 loop spans 13 amino acids. The CDR3 protein is CSVDGTARHEQYF. CDR3 nucleotide sequence: TGCAGCGTTGACGGGACGGCTCGCCACGAGCAGTACTTC.

The V call is TRBV27, the J call TRBJ1-4, with 7 nucleotides matching TRBD1. The CDR3 runs to 13 residues. The J segment lost 5 bases and the V segment lost 6 bases, leaving 3 bases of the junction unmatched. CDR1 MNHEY and CDR2 SMNVEV come from the germline V gene (reference sequence). In DNA, the CDR3 is TGTGCCAGCAGGACAGGGAGGAATGAAAAACTGTTTTTT. Protein product: CASRTGRNEKLFF.

This clone was counted only a few times. The chain links TRBV7-8 to TRBJ2-1; 7 nucleotides align to TRBD2. CDR3 size: 14 residues. The trim removed 1 base at V and 5 bases at J, leaving 2 bases unmatched. Germline V gene sequence: CDR1 SGHVS, CDR2 FQNEAQ. The CDR3 is CASSLGEGHNEQFF. CDR3 coding DNA: TGTGCCAGCAGCTTAGGGGAGGGGCACAATGAGCAGTTCTTC.

V and J are TRBV9 and TRBJ1-5; no reliable D call. The germline V and J ends were trimmed by 3 bases and 5 bases, with 3 bases remaining between them. Germline CDR1 is SGDLS and CDR2 is YYNGEE. The CDR3 covers 11 residues. The CDR3 DNA reads as TGTGCCAGCAGCGGTTATCAGCCCCAGCATTTT. Its protein product is CASSGYQPQHF.

This chain uses TRBV5-4 with TRBJ2-5; 9 bases map to TRBD1. CDR1 and CDR2 from the germline V gene are SGHNT and YYREEE (reference sequence). V was pared by 4 bases and J by 2 bases, with 3 bases of the junction left unmatched. The CDR3 contains 14 residues. CDR3 nucleotides: TGTGCCAGCAGCCCGACAGGGGGGCAAGAGACCCAGTACTTC. Residues: CASSPTGGQETQYF.